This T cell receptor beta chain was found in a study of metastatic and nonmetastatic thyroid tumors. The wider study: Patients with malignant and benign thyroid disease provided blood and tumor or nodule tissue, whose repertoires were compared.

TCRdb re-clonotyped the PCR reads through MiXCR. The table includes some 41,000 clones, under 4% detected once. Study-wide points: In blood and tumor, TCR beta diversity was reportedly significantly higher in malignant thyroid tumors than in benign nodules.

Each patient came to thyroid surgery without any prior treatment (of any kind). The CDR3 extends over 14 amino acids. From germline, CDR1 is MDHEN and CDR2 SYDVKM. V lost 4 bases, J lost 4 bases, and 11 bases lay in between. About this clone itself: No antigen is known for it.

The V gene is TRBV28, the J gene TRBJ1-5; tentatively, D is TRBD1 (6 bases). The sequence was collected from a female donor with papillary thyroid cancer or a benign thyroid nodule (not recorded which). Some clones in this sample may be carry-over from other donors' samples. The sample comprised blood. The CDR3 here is CASSSGQRNQPQHF. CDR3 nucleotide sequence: TGTGCCAGCAGTTCCGGACAGAGGAATCAGCCCCAGCATTTT.